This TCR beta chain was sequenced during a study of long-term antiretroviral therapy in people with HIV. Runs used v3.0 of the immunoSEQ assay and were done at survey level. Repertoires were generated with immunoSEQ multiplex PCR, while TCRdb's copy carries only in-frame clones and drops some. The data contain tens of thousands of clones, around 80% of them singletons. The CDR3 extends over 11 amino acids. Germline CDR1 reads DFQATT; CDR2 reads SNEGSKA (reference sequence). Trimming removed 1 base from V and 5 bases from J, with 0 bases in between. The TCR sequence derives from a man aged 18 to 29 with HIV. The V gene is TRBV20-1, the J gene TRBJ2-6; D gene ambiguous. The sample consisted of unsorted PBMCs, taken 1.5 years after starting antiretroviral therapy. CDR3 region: CSARGANVLTF. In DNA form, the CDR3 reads TGCAGTGCTAGAGGGGCCAACGTCCTGACTTTC.